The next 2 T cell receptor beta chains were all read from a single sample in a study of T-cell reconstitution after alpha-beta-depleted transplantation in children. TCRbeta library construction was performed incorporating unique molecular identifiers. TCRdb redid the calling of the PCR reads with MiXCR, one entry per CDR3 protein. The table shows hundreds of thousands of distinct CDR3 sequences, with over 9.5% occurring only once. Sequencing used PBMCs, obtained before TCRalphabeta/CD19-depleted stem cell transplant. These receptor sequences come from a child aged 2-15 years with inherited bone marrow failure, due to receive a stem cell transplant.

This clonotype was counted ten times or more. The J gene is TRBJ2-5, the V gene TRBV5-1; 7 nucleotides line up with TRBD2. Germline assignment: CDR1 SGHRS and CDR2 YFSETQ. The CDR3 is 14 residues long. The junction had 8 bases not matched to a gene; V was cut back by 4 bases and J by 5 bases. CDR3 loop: CASSTSAGPETQYF. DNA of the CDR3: TGCGCCAGCAGCACATCAGCGGGACCGGAGACCCAGTACTTC.

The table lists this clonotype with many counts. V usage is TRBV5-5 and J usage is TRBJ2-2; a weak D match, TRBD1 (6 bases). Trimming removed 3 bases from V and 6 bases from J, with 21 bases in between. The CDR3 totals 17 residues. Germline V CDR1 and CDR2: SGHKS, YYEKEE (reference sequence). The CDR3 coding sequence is TGTGCCAGCAGCTCAACGGGCCACTTTGAGGGGGCCGGGGAGCTGTTTTTT. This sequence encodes CASSSTGHFEGAGELFF.